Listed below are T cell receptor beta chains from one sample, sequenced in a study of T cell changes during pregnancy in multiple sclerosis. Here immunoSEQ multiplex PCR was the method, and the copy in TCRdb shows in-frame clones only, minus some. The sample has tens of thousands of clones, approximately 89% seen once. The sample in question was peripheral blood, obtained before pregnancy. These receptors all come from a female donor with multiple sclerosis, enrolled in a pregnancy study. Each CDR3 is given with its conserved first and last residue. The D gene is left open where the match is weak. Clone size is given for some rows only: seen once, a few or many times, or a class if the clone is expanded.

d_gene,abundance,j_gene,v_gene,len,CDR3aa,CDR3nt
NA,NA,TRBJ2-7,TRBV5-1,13,CASSLDSPYEQYF,TGCGCCAGCAGCTTGGACAGCCCCTACGAGCAGTACTTC
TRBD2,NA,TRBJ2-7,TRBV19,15,CASSYGLAGGYEQYF,TGTGCCAGTAGTTACGGACTAGCGGGAGGTTACGAGCAGTACTTC
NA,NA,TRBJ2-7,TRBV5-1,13,CASSLGPAYEQYF,TGCGCCAGCAGCTTGGGGCCAGCCTACGAGCAGTACTTC
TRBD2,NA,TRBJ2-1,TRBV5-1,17,CASSALGLAGAYNEQFF,TGCGCCAGCAGCGCACTCGGACTAGCGGGAGCCTACAATGAGCAGTTCTTC
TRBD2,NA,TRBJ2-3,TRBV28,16,CAIQPRGREGTDTQYF,TGTGCCATCCAGCCCAGAGGGAGGGAAGGCACAGATACGCAGTATTTT
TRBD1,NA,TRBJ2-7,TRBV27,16,CASSFFQGQGVYEQYF,TGTGCCAGCAGTTTTTTCCAGGGACAGGGGGTCTACGAGCAGTACTTC
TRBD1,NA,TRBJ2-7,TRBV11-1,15,CASSLSTGSTYEQYF,TGTGCCAGCAGCTTATCGACAGGGAGCACCTACGAGCAGTACTTC
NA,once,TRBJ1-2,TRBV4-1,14,CASSPPTDLYGYTF,TGCGCCAGCAGCCCTCCGACAGACCTCTATGGCTACACCTTC
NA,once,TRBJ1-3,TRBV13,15,CASSPPGSRGNTIYF,TGTGCCAGCAGCCCTCCTGGCTCTCGAGGAAACACCATATATTTT
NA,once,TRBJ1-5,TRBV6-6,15,CASSYGRHSNQPQHF,TGTGCCAGCAGTTACGGGCGCCATAGCAATCAGCCCCAGCATTTT
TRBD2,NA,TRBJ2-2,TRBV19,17,CASSITSGGANTGELFF,TGTGCCAGTAGTATAACTAGCGGGGGAGCGAACACCGGGGAGCTGTTTTTT
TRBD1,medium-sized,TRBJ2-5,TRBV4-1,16,CASSPPGGQDQETQYF,TGCGCCAGCAGCCCCCCAGGGGGACAGGACCAAGAGACCCAGTACTTC
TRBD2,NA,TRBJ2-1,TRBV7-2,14,CASSSGLAGFEQFF,TGTGCCAGCAGCTCAGGACTAGCGGGATTTGAGCAGTTCTTC
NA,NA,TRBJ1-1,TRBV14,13,CASSQVRRTEAFF,TGTGCCAGCAGCCAGGTCAGGCGCACTGAAGCTTTCTTT
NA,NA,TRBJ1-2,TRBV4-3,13,CASSQTGSYGYTF,TGCGCCAGCAGCCAGACAGGCTCATATGGCTACACCTTC
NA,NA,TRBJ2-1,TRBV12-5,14,CASGFDSRYNEQFF,TGTGCTAGTGGTTTTGACTCGAGGTACAATGAGCAGTTCTTC
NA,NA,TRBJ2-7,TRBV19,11,CASRGAYEQYF,TGTGCCAGTAGAGGAGCCTACGAGCAGTACTTC
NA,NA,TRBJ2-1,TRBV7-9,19,CASSPPTGSHSYSYNEQFF,TGTGCCAGCAGCCCTCCAACAGGGAGCCACTCATACTCCTACAATGAGCAGTTCTTC
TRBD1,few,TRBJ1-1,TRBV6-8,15,CASSGQGAGHTEAFF,TGTGCCAGCAGTGGACAGGGGGCGGGCCACACTGAAGCTTTCTTT
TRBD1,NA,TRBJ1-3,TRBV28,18,CASSSQGGPIHSGNTIYF,TGTGCCAGCAGTTCCCAGGGGGGACCTATCCACTCTGGAAACACCATATATTTT
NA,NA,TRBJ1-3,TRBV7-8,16,CASRLRGRESGNTIYF,TGTGCCAGCCGCCTCCGAGGGAGGGAAAGTGGAAACACCATATATTTT
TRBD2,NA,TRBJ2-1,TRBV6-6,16,CASSYGGTSGKNEQFF,TGTGCCAGCAGTTACGGGGGGACTAGCGGGAAGAATGAGCAGTTCTTC
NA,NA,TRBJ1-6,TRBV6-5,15,CASCQGHSYNSPLHF,TGTGCCAGCTGTCAGGGACACTCCTATAATTCACCCCTCCACTTT
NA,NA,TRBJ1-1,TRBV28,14,CASRHGPRDTEAFF,TGTGCCAGCAGGCACGGACCGAGGGACACTGAAGCTTTCTTT
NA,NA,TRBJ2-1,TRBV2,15,CASGGRSGTYNEQFF,TGTGCCAGCGGGGGGAGGAGTGGGACTTACAATGAGCAGTTCTTC
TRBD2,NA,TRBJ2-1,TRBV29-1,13,CSVTSGGADEQFF,TGCAGCGTTACTAGCGGGGGGGCCGATGAGCAGTTCTTC